This T cell receptor (beta chain) was documented in a study of blood T cell repertoires in COVID-19. The wider study: Samples of COVID-19 (acute and convalescent) were obtained from the United States, Italy and Spain.

Methods used by the authors: From reference gene primer amplification, estimates of nucleated cell counts were derived. Some clones are missing from TCRdb's copy, which holds only in-frame ones; the method was immunoSEQ multiplex PCR. That table supplies the V and J calls and clone size; D and trimming were determined from the DNA. The sample yields about 300,000 clones, more than 70% seen once. Trimming removed 4 bases from V and 9 bases from J; junction bases left unmatched: 4. Germline loops: CDR1 SGHRS, CDR2 YFSETQ. This CDR3 comprises 12 residues. This clone was recorded only once. Sequencing was carried out using peripheral blood. This TCR derives from a woman aged 45 to 65 with acute or convalescent COVID-19. The chain links TRBV5-1 to TRBJ2-1, with 7 bases that match TRBD1. CDR3 sequence (DNA): TGCGCCAGCAGCGAAGGGGGCGGTGAGCAGTTCTTC. Translating it yields CASSEGGGEQFF.